These 4 T cell receptor beta chains were sequenced from one sample in a study of T cells in tuberculosis. This table comes from immunoSEQ multiplex PCR, and its TCRdb copy is limited to in-frame clones, with some not included. The data show about 45,000 clones, around 94% seen once. Sequenced: PBMCs. The receptors stem from a donor between 10 and 29 years old with latent tuberculosis or without tuberculosis infection. Some clones in this sample may be carry-over from other donors' samples.

The chain uses TRBV9 and TRBJ1-3, with D unresolved. The CDR3 length is 13 residues. Germline CDR1 SGDLS, CDR2 YYNGEE. V was cut by 4 bases and J by 4 bases, with 9 bases left in between. The CDR3 here is CASSTPQGNTIYF. The CDR3 bases are TGTGCCAGCAGCACGCCACAGGGAAACACCATATATTTT.

This sequence joins TRBV10-3 and TRBJ2-3, with 7 bases aligning to TRBD2. This CDR3 is built from 17 residues. CDR1 is ENHRY and CDR2 is SYGVKD in the germline V gene. The ends lost 2 bases at V and 4 bases at J; junction bases unmatched: 12. This CDR3 reads CAISETKMAGASDTQYF. The CDR3 DNA is TGTGCCATCAGTGAGACGAAAATGGCGGGAGCGTCAGATACGCAGTATTTT.

This chain connects TRBV2 to TRBJ2-3; 8 nucleotides align to TRBD2. Germline V gives CDR1 SNHLY, CDR2 FYNNEI. The CDR3 totals 15 residues. V gave up 3 bases and J gave up 3 bases; unmatched junction bases: 5. CDR3 residues: CASSDGTRLTDTQYF. The CDR3 DNA is TGTGCCAGCAGTGACGGGACTAGGTTAACAGATACGCAGTATTTT.

This rearrangement joins TRBV2 to TRBJ2-7, with D maybe TRBD2 (5 bases). The germline CDR1 and CDR2 sequences are SNHLY and FYNNEI. The CDR3 totals 15 residues. V lost 3 bases and J lost 3, with 15 bases in between. CDR3 in amino acids: CASSDRQEVVYEQYF. In DNA form, the CDR3 reads TGTGCCAGCAGTGACCGGCAGGAGGTGGTCTACGAGCAGTACTTC.